This T cell receptor (beta chain) stems from a study of T cell repertoires in cytomegalovirus infection (dated by TCRdb to between 2018 and 2020). For context, the study as a whole: Because public TCR beta signatures pointed to carriage of CMV infection together with the matching HLA type, the HLA type of each donor mattered for the analysis.

V trim: 4 bases; J trim: 4 bases; unmatched bases: 9. There are 15 amino acids in the CDR3, from cysteine to phenylalanine inclusive. Only CDR3 DNA remains: 45 bases, in frame from the first base. Per the germline V gene, SGHTA is the CDR1 and FQGNSA is the CDR2. These reads were obtained on an Illumina HiSeq 1500. TCRdb passed the public sequencing reads through fastp at Q25 and MiXCR, retaining productive beta sequences. Every distinct CDR3 protein forms one entry, paired with its most common genes and DNA. The sample records about 180,000 distinct CDR3 sequences, roughly an eighth of which are singletons. In total, the top ten clones hold more than 20% of the sample. This clonotype was recorded many times. Its antigen is still unknown. Within one base of it there is no much larger clone, and no base qualities were kept. Summary of the overall study and its limitations: Cumulative frequency of public TCR beta family members discriminated carriers of CMV infection plus the relevant HLA type in this cohort and an independent roughly 330-donor cohort. The ex vivo response was dominated by HLA-C-restricted CMV-specific TCR beta clonotypes, which also provided the single most frequent clonotype in two of eight donors.

The material sequenced was PBMCs. The sequence came from a human donor in good health (CMV status not recorded). Some clones in this sample may be carry-over from other donors' samples. The sequence joins TRBV7-2 to TRBJ2-7, with 8 bases matching TRBD2. The sequenced DNA: TGTGCCAGCAGCTCCCGCCGGGGGGGGCCGTACGAGCAGTACTTC. Its product reads: CASSSRRGGPYEQYF. The CDR3, completed at both ends by the reference TRBV7-2 and TRBJ2-7 genes, gives the full variable domain GAGVSQSPSNKVTEKGKDVELRCDPISGHTALYWYRQSLGQGLEFLIYFQGNSAPDKSGLPSDRFSAERTGGSVSTLTIQRTQQEDSAVYLCASSSRRGGPYEQYFGPGTRLTVT.